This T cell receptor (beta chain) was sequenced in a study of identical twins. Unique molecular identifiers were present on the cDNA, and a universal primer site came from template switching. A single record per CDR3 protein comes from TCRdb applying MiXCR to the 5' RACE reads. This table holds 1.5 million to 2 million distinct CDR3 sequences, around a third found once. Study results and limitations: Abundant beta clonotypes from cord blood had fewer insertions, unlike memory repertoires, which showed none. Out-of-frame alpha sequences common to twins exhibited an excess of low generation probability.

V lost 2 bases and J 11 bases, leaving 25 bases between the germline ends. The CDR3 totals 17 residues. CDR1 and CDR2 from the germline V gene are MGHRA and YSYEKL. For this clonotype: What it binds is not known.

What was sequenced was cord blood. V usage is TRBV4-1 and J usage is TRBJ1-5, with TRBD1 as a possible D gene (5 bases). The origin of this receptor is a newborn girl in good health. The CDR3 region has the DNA TGCGCCAGCAGCCAAAGGGGTCTGAGAGAGCAGGCCCTAGCCCAGCATTTT. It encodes CASSQRGLREQALAQHF.